This entry lists 20 T cell receptor beta chains sequenced from one sample in a study of blood T cell repertoires in COVID-19. This table comes from immunoSEQ multiplex PCR, and its TCRdb copy is limited to in-frame clones, with some not included. The repertoire holds 150,000 to 200,000 clones, with 80% to 90% as singletons. The source material was peripheral blood. The receptors come from a man between 60 and 75 years old with acute or convalescent COVID-19.

This rearrangement joins TRBV29-1 to TRBJ1-1; a weak D match, TRBD1 (5 bases). The germline CDR1 and CDR2 sequences are SQVTM and ANQGSEA. V lost 6 bases and J 1 base, leaving 18 bases between the germline ends. This CDR3 is built from 15 residues. The CDR3 nucleotides are TGCAGCGTCTGGGACTCCTCGAAAGGGAACACTGAAGCTTTCTTT. Encoded protein: CSVWDSSKGNTEAFF.

This chain connects TRBV9 to TRBJ1-6; weak D call: TRBD1 (5 bases). With 2 bases removed from V and 7 bases from J, the gap between germline ends came to 16 bases. The CDR3 has 16 amino acids. Germline V gene lookup returns CDR1 SGDLS and CDR2 YYNGEE. The CDR3 sequence: CASSVLGTAGNSPLHF. The CDR3 DNA sequence: TGTGCCAGCAGCGTGCTGGGGACTGCCGGAAATTCACCCCTCCACTTT.

In its sample, this clone was seen a few times. Here the CDR3 DNA reads TGCAGCGTTCGCCGGACTAGCGGGAGCACAGATACGCAGTATTTT. This encodes CSVRRTSGSTDTQYF. The chain joins TRBV29-1 to TRBJ2-3; 11 bases line up with TRBD2. Germline V gene sequence: CDR1 SQVTM, CDR2 ANQGSEA. The CDR3 runs 15 residues. V lost 5 bases to trimming and J lost 0 bases; unmatched junction nucleotides: 4.

The V call is TRBV29-1, the J call TRBJ2-7; 7 nucleotides agree with TRBD2. This CDR3 comprises 14 residues. J lost 2 bases, V lost 5 bases, and 9 bases had no gene match. Germline values: CDR1 SQVTM, CDR2 ANQGSEA. The DNA for the CDR3 is TGCAGCGTTCATAGCGGGCCCCTCGCCTACGAGCAGTACTTC. Its protein is CSVHSGPLAYEQYF.

J is TRBJ2-7 and V is TRBV6-5, with a tentative D call TRBD2 (5 bases). CDR1 is MNHEY, CDR2 SVGAGI, per germline. The CDR3 covers 15 residues. Deletions cut 2 bases from V and 7 bases from J, with 18 bases between. The CDR3 here is CASSYGRHGLGEQYF. As DNA, the CDR3 is TGTGCCAGCAGTTACGGGAGACACGGGCTCGGTGAGCAGTACTTC.

V and J are TRBV2 and TRBJ1-6, with D perhaps TRBD1 (6 bases). The CDR3 runs 14 residues. CDR1 and CDR2 from the germline V gene are SNHLY and FYNNEI. Trimming took off 4 bases at V and 7 bases at J, with 11 bases between the two ends. The CDR3 coding sequence is TGTGCCAGCAGTGGACAGGTTACAAATTCACCCCTCCACTTT. Residues: CASSGQVTNSPLHF.

The chain links TRBV29-1 to TRBJ2-7; D may be TRBD2 (7 bases). The ends were cut back, 5 bases at V and 5 bases at J, with 19 bases in the middle. This CDR3 has 14 amino acids. Germline CDR1 and CDR2: SQVTM and ANQGSEA. The CDR3, as DNA: TGCAGCGTTAGGCCCACGGGGGGCCCCCACGAGCAGTACTTC. Its translation: CSVRPTGGPHEQYF.

The chain has TRBV4-1 and TRBJ1-2; 7 nucleotides match TRBD1. The germline V gene encodes CDR1 MGHRA and CDR2 YSYEKL. V lost 3 bases and J lost 8; bases outside the gene matches: 12. The CDR3 extends over 15 amino acids. The CDR3 here is CASSQGADRVQGYTF. The CDR3 DNA is TGCGCCAGCAGCCAGGGTGCCGACAGGGTTCAGGGCTACACCTTC.

V and J are TRBV28 and TRBJ1-2; 11 bases align to TRBD1. The CDR3 extends over 12 amino acids. V dropped 8 bases and J dropped 4; count of bases not matched to a gene: 0. Germline CDR1 and CDR2: MDHEN and SYDVKM. The CDR3 reads CASGTGGYGYTF. The CDR3 nucleotides are TGTGCCAGCGGGACAGGGGGCTATGGCTACACCTTC.

The chain employs TRBV29-1 and TRBJ1-2, with a weak D call TRBD1 (5 bases). CDR1 and CDR2 (germline): SQVTM, ANQGSEA. The CDR3 runs to 13 residues. V was pared by 3 bases and J by 4 bases, with 12 bases between. In nucleotides, the CDR3 is TGCAGCGTTGACGGAGACAGCGCCTATGGCTACACCTTC. This sequence encodes CSVDGDSAYGYTF. The full variable domain, completed using reference TRBV29-1 and TRBJ1-2, is SAVISQKPSRDICQRGTSLTIQCQVDSQVTMMFWYRQQPGQSLTLIATANQGSEATYESGFVIDKFPISRPNLTFSTLTVSNMSPEDSSIYLCSVDGDSAYGYTFGSGTRLTVV.

The genes are TRBV5-1 and TRBJ1-1; 11 nucleotides agree with TRBD1. The V gene end was trimmed by 2 bases and the J gene end by 0 bases; junction bases not matched to a gene: 3. The CDR3 runs to 16 residues. The germline gives CDR1 SGHRS, CDR2 YFSETQ. CDR3 in DNA: TGCGCCAGCAGCTTCGGACAGGGGGCAATGAACACTGAAGCTTTCTTT. Translating it yields CASSFGQGAMNTEAFF.

As for this clone: No DNA is shown, since the ends of the CDR3 on it are uncertain; the CDR3 is the one TCRdb lists. The chain uses TRBV24-1 and TRBJ1-1; TRBD1 was called by the table and not checked on the DNA. The V gene's germline CDR1 is KGHDR and CDR2 SFDVKD. Both ends counted, the CDR3 spans 13 residues. The CDR3 reads CATSVPGNTEAFF.

This rearrangement joins TRBV6-5 to TRBJ2-5; the D is unclear. V was trimmed by 4 bases and J by 1 base, leaving 10 bases between them. This CDR3 is 14 amino acids long. The V gene's germline CDR1 is MNHEY and CDR2 SVGAGI. The CDR3 region is CASSSKPGQETQYF. The CDR3 DNA reads TGTGCCAGCAGTTCAAAGCCAGGCCAAGAGACCCAGTACTTC.

This sequence joins TRBV6-5 and TRBJ1-1; 10 bases are a match to TRBD1. J lost 11 bases, V lost 6 bases, and 15 bases had no gene match. There are 15 residues in the CDR3. Looked up from germline, CDR1 is MNHEY and CDR2 is SVGAGI. CDR3 in amino acids: CASSPGTGVYKPAFF. CDR3 in DNA: TGTGCCAGCAGCCCCGGGACAGGGGTCTATAAGCCCGCTTTCTTT.

This chain connects TRBV7-9 to TRBJ1-1; TRBD1 might be the D (5 bases). The length of the CDR3 is 13 residues. CDR1 is SEHNR and CDR2 is FQNEAQ in the germline V gene (reference sequence). V gave up 6 bases and J gave up 7 bases, with 15 bases separating them. The chain's CDR3 is CASRQSGDSEAFF. The CDR3 DNA reads TGTGCCAGCAGACAATCTGGTGACAGTGAAGCTTTCTTT.

V is TRBV6-5 and J is TRBJ1-1, with 10 bases that match TRBD1. CDR3 size: 14 residues. With 7 bases clipped from V and 4 bases from J, the junction kept 6 bases outside the gene matches. Germline V gives CDR1 MNHEY, CDR2 SVGAGI. The CDR3, as DNA: TGTGCCAGCAACCGGGACAGGGGAAGCACTGAAGCTTTCTTT. This encodes CASNRDRGSTEAFF.

The chain is built from TRBV27 and TRBJ1-6; TRBD1 agrees at 8 bases. This CDR3 has 18 amino acids. V lost 5 bases to trimming and J lost 6 bases; unmatched junction nucleotides: 15. From germline, CDR1 is MNHEY and CDR2 SMNVEV (reference sequence). The CDR3 is CASSRHLGQGFSNSPLHF. The CDR3 DNA reads TGTGCCAGCAGTCGTCACCTCGGACAGGGCTTTAGTAATTCACCCCTCCACTTT.

This chain links TRBV29-1 with TRBJ1-4; D is uncertain. V shed 4 bases and J shed 4 bases, with 13 bases lying between them. Germline V lookup: CDR1 SQVTM, CDR2 ANQGSEA. The CDR3 has 14 residues. CDR3 residues: CSVGPGEGNEKLFF. CDR3 DNA sequence: TGCAGCGTTGGCCCCGGGGAGGGTAATGAAAAACTGTTTTTT.

The chain is built from TRBV7-2 and TRBJ1-1; D might be TRBD1 (5 bases). The V gene lost 2 bases and the J gene lost 3 bases, with 10 bases spanning the gap. This CDR3 contains 14 residues. Looked up from germline, CDR1 is SGHTA and CDR2 is FQGNSA. The CDR3 DNA reads TGTGCCAGCAGCTTATCCGGGGGTTACACTGAAGCTTTCTTT. Translated: CASSLSGGYTEAFF.

V usage is TRBV3-1 (or the pseudogene TRBV3-2) and J usage is TRBJ2-7; possible D gene TRBD1, 6 bases. Germline CDR1 and CDR2: LGHDT and YNNKEL (reference sequence). V was shortened by 2 bases and J by 4 bases, with 12 bases between the two germline ends. This CDR3 has 14 amino acids. The CDR3 reads CASSQYRDLYEQYF. The CDR3, as DNA: TGTGCCAGCAGCCAATACAGGGACCTATACGAGCAGTACTTC.